The T cell receptor beta chain described here comes from a study of T cells in Graves' hyperthyroidism and ophthalmopathy. On this clonotype itself: Its specificity is unknown.

Patients aged 18 to 65 had newly diagnosed hyperthyroidism lasting under 2 months. Investigators excluded patients with uncontrolled infection, other autoimmune disease, pregnancy or lactation. Study-level findings and limits: Separation of ophthalmopathy from stable hyperthyroidism was achieved by a 13 V-J model. In blood, most of the thyroid clonotypes expanded above 0.001 were also present.

The CDR3 runs to 13 residues. V lost 8 bases and J 6 bases, leaving 14 bases between the germline ends. TCR beta CDR3 region amplification was performed from RNA transcripts. Primed by the HTBI set, a first-round RT-PCR was run on the TCR CDR3. TCRdb reprocessed the multiplex PCR reads via MiXCR and lists one record per CDR3 protein. In the table there are hundreds of thousands of distinct CDR3 sequences, roughly 40% of which are singletons. Material for sequencing was blood. The TCR sequence derives from a man between 18 and 29 years old with Graves' hyperthyroidism. This chain links TRBV12-3 or TRBV12-4 with TRBJ1-3, with D maybe TRBD1 (5 bases). The CDR3 DNA is TGTGCCAGCGGGACCCTGAGCCCAAACACCATATATTTT. Translation gives CASGTLSPNTIYF.